This T cell receptor beta chain was captured in a study of T-cell memory formation after mild COVID-19. Study-level information: Clusters were largely donor specific.

MiXCR was run by TCRdb on the 5' RACE reads, yielding one entry per CDR3 protein. Among 530,000 or so distinct CDR3 sequences, approximately 15% were seen once, and the ten largest hold 8.1%. This clonotype has a handful of counts. The antigen remains unidentified. Broader study findings: Shrinking CD4+ clones were chiefly CM and EM; CD8+ ones were chiefly EMRA. Memory from before infection featured some responding clones, which suggests cross-reactive memory joined. Clones shrinking from day 15 to 85 showed even CD4/CD8 mixes; later expanders tilted CD4+.

CDR3 length equals 17 residues. The V gene end was trimmed by 6 bases and the J gene end by 0 bases; junction bases not matched to a gene: 13. Germline V gene data show CDR1 as MGHDK and CDR2 as SYGVNS. Material for sequencing was PBMCs or a T cell subset sorted from them (not recorded which). V gene TRBV25-1 combines with J gene TRBJ2-7; 8 bases are shared with TRBD2. The clonotype was recovered from an adult woman who had mild COVID-19 (a few samples of this study predate the infection). Cell type and time point are not known. The CDR3 coding sequence is TGTGCCAGCAGAGGAACTATAGCGGGACACCCCTCCTACGAGCAGTACTTC. It specifies CASRGTIAGHPSYEQYF.